This T cell receptor beta chain comes out of a study of siplizumab effects on memory and regulatory T cells. In the case of this clone: What it recognizes is unknown.

V was shortened by 3 bases and J by 4 bases, with 10 bases between the two germline ends. This CDR3 has 14 residues. The germline V gene encodes CDR1 SGHTA and CDR2 FQGTGA. The authors kept the mixed lymphocyte reaction cells in coculture at 37°C for about 6 days. Measured with immunoSEQ multiplex PCR; TCRdb has only the in-frame clones, and not every one. Among 15,000 to 20,000 clones, roughly 49% were seen once, and the ten largest hold about 5.3%. Study-wide points: Contribution to the alloresponse seemed major for naive T cells, which also seemed more diverse than memory cells.

Sequencing was performed on CFSE-low (dividing) CD4+ T cells sorted from an allogeneic mixed lymphocyte reaction. The clonotype was recovered from a human donor in good health; the cells came from an allogeneic mixed lymphocyte reaction. The V gene is TRBV7-3, the J gene TRBJ2-1, with D hard to call. CDR3: CASSFGSPYNEQFF. The DNA for the CDR3 is TGTGCCAGCAGCTTTGGCAGCCCATACAATGAGCAGTTCTTC.